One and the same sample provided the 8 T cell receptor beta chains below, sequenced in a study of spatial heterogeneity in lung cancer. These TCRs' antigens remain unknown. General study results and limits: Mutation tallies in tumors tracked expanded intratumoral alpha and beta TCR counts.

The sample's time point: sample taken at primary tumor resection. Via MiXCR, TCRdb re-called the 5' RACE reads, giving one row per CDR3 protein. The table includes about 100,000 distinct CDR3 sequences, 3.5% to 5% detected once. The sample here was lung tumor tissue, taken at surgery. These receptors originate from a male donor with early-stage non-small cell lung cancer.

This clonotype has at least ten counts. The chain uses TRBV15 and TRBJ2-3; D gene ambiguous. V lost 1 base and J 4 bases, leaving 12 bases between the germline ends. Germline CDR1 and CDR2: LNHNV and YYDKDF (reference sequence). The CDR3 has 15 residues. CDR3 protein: CATSRVSVGADTQYF. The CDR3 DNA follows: TGTGCCACCAGCAGAGTGTCGGTGGGCGCAGATACGCAGTATTTT. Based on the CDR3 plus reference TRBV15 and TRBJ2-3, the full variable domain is DAMVIQNPRYQVTQFGKPVTLSCSQTLNHNVMYWYQQKSSQAPKLLFHYYDKDFNNEADTPDNFQSRRPNTSFCFLDIRSPGLGDTAMYLCATSRVSVGADTQYFGPGTRLTVL.

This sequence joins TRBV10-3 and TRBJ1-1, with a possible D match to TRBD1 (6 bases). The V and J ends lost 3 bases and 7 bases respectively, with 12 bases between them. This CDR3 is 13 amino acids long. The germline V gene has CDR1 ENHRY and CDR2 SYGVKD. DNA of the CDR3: TGTGCCATCAGTGATACAGGGACACATGAAGCTTTCTTT. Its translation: CAISDTGTHEAFF.

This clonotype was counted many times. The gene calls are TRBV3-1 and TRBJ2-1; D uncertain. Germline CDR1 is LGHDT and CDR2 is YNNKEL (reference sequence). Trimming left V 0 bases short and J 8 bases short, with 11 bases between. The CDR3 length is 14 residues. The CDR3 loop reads CASSQDEVSDEQFF. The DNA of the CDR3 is TGTGCCAGCAGCCAAGATGAAGTGTCAGATGAGCAGTTCTTC.

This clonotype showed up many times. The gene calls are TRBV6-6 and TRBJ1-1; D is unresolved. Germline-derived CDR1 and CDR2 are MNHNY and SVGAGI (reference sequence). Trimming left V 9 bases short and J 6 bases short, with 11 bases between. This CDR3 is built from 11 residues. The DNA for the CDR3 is TGTGCCAGTAAGAGAGGTTCTGAAGCTTTCTTT. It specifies CASKRGSEAFF.

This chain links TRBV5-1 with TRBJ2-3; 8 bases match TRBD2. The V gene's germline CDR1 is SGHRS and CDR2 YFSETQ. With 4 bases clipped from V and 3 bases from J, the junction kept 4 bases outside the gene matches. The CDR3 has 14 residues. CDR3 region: CASSIGTSTDTQYF. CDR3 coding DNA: TGCGCCAGCAGCATAGGGACTAGTACAGATACGCAGTATTTT.

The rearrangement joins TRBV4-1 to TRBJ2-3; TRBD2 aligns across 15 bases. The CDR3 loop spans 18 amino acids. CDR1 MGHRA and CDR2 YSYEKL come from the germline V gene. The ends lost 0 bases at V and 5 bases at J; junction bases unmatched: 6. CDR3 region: CASSQEGSGLAGGDTQYF. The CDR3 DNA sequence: TGCGCCAGCAGCCAAGAGGGGTCGGGACTAGCGGGAGGAGATACGCAGTATTTT.

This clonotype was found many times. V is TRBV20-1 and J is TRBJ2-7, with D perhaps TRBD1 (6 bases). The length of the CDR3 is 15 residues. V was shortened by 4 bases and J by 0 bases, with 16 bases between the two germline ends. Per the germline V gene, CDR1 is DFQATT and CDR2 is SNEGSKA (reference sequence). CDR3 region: CSAMTGLEDSYEQYF. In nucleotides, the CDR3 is TGCAGTGCTATGACAGGCCTCGAAGACTCCTACGAGCAGTACTTC.

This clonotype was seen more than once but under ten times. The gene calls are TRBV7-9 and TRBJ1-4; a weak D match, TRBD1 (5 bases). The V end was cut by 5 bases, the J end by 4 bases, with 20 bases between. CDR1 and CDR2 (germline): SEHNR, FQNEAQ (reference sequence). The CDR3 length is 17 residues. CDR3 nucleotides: TGTGCCAGCAGCATCCCATTCTCAGGACACTTTAATGAAAAACTGTTTTTT. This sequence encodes CASSIPFSGHFNEKLFF. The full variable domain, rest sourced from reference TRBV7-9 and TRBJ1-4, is DTGVSQNPRHKITKRGQNVTFRCDPISEHNRLYWYRQTLGQGPEFLTYFQNEAQLEKSRLLSDRFSAERPKGSFSTLEIQRTEQGDSAMYLCASSIPFSGHFNEKLFFGSGTQLSVL.